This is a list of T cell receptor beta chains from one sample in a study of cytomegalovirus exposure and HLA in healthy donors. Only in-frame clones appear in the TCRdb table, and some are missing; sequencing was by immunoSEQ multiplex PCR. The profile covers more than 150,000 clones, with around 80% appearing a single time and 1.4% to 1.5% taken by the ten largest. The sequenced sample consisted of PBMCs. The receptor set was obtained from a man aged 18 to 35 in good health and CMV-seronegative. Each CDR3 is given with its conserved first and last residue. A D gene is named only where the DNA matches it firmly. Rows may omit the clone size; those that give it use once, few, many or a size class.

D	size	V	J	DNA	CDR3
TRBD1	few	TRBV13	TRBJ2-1	TGTGCCAGCAGCTTAGGGGGGTCAGGGGGCTCCTACAATGAGCAGTTCTTC	CASSLGGSGGSYNEQFF
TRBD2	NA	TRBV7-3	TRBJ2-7	TGTGCCAGCAGCTCGGGACTAGCGGGAGGCGAGCAGTACTTC	CASSSGLAGGEQYF
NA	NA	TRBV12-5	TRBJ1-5	TGTGCTAGTGGTTTACAAGTAAGCGATCAGCCCCAGCATTTT	CASGLQVSDQPQHF
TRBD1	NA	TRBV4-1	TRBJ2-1	TGCGCCAGCAGCCAAGGACCAGGGGGCGAGCAGTTCTTC	CASSQGPGGEQFF
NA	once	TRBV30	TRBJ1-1	TGTGCCTGGAGTGTACTCGGGAACACTGAAGCTTTCTTT	CAWSVLGNTEAFF
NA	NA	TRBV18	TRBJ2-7	TGTGCCAGCTCACCACCAGGCAGATCGGGGTCCGACGAGCAGTACTTC	CASSPPGRSGSDEQYF
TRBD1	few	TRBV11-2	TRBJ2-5	TGTGCCAGCAGCTTAGGGCCACAGGGGCAGGGGTGGGCCCAGTACTTC	CASSLGPQGQGWAQYF
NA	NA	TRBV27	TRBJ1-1	TGTGCCAGCAGTTTTGGTCGGTGGGGAGACACTGAAGCTTTCTTT	CASSFGRWGDTEAFF
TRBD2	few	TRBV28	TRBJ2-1	TGTGCCAGCAGTTTGGGGAGGGCCAGTTACAATGAGCAGTTCTTC	CASSLGRASYNEQFF
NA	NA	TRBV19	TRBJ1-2	TGTGCCAGTAGTTTTTGGGAGACCTCCCGACGATATGGCTACACCTTC	CASSFWETSRRYGYTF
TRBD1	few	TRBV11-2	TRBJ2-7	TGTGCCAGCAGTTTTATAGGCCGGGACAGGGGCTACGAGCAGTACTTC	CASSFIGRDRGYEQYF
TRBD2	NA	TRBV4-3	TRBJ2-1	TGCGCCAGCAGCCAAGATCCTAGCGGGATTATCAATGAGCAGTTCTTC	CASSQDPSGIINEQFF
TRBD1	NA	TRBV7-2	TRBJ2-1	TGTGCCAGCAGCTTAACGGGACAGGGGGGAAATCAGTTCTTC	CASSLTGQGGNQFF
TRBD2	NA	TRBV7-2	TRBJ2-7	TGTGCCAGCAGTCCCCTGGCGGGGGGTTCCCACGAGCAGTACTTC	CASSPLAGGSHEQYF
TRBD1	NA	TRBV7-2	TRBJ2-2	TGTGCCAGCAGCTTAGATCCGGGACAGGTGAACACCGGGGAGCTGTTTTTT	CASSLDPGQVNTGELFF
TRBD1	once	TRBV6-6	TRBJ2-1	TGTGCCAGCAGTCCCAGGGGGCGTGGCTACAATGAGCAGTTCTTC	CASSPRGRGYNEQFF
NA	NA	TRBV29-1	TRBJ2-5	TGCAGCGCTAGTAGGTACCAAGAGACCCAGTACTTC	CSASRYQETQYF
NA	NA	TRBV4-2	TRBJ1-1	TGTGCCAGCAGCCAAGGGCACAGGGCGAACACTGAAGCTTTCTTT	CASSQGHRANTEAFF
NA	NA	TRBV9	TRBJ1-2	TGTGCCAGCACCCAAGGGGGGGAGGTTAACTATGGCTACACCTTC	CASTQGGEVNYGYTF
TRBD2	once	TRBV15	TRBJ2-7	TGTGCCACCAGCACTAGCGGGGAACTGCGGGAGCAGTACTTC	CATSTSGELREQYF
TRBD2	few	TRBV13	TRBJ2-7	TGTGCCAGCAGCCCCGGCGGGGGGGACGAGCAGTACTTC	CASSPGGGDEQYF
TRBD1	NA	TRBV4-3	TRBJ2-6	TGCGCCAGCAGCCAAGACTATAGGACAGGGGGCGATGGGGCCAACGTCCTGACTTTC	CASSQDYRTGGDGANVLTF
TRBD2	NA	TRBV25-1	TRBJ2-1	TGTGCCAGCAGCAAGCGGGAGGGGGCATTTGAGCAGTTCTTC	CASSKREGAFEQFF
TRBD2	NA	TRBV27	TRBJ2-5	TGTGCCAGCAGTTTAGGTAGCGGGGTTGGAGAGACCCAGTACTTC	CASSLGSGVGETQYF
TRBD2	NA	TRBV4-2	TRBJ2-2	TGTGCCAGCAGCCAAGACCTACTAGCGGCGAACACCGGGGAGCTGTTTTTT	CASSQDLLAANTGELFF
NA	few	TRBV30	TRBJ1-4	TGTGCCTGGAGTGCGTCCTATTTTAATGAAAAACTGTTTTTT	CAWSASYFNEKLFF
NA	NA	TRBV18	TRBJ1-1	TGTGCCAGCTCACCACATCCACAGGAAATGAACACTGAAGCTTTCTTT	CASSPHPQEMNTEAFF
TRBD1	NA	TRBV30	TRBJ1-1	TGTGCCTGGAGTCCAAGGGACAGGACGAACACTGAAGCTTTCTTT	CAWSPRDRTNTEAFF
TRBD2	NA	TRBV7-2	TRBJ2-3	TGTGCCAGCAGCTTAGCGAGAAGGAGACTAGCGGGAACAGATACGCAGTATTTT	CASSLARRRLAGTDTQYF
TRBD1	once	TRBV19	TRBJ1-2	TGTGCCAGTAGTATGAGGGACCCGGGACAGGGATTCTATGGCTACACCTTC	CASSMRDPGQGFYGYTF
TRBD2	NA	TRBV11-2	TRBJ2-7	TGTGCCAGCAGCTTCTCAACTAGCGGGGCCCCCCTCGAGCAGTACTTC	CASSFSTSGAPLEQYF
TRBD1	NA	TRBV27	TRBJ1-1	TGTGCCAGCAGTTTATTGGCAGGGGGCACTGAAGCTTTCTTT	CASSLLAGGTEAFF
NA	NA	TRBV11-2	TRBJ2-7	TGTGCCAGCAGCACATACCGGGACGGAGGGCACGAGCAGTACTTC	CASSTYRDGGHEQYF
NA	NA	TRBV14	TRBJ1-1	TGTGCCAGATCGGGAAATCCCATGAACACTGAAGCTTTCTTT	CARSGNPMNTEAFF
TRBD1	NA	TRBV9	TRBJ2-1	TGTGCCAGCAGCCCCCGGACAGGAAATGAGCAGTTCTTC	CASSPRTGNEQFF
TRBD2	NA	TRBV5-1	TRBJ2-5	TGCGCCAGCAGCCCCCGATCGGGAGGTAGCGGGGGTGAGACCCAGTACTTC	CASSPRSGGSGGETQYF
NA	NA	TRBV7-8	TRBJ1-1	TGTGCCAGCAGCTCCCTCGGGGGAGGGAACACTGAAGCTTTCTTT	CASSSLGGGNTEAFF
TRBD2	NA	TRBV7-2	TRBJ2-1	TGTGCCAGCAGCCGCATGATCGGGACTAGCGGGACCTACAATGAGCAGTTCTTC	CASSRMIGTSGTYNEQFF
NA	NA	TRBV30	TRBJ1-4	TGTGCCTGGAGCTTGGGGGGGATGCTAAATGAAAAACTGTTTTTT	CAWSLGGMLNEKLFF
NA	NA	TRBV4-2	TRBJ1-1	TGTGCCAGCAGCCCGACAAAGAACACTGAAGCTTTCTTT	CASSPTKNTEAFF